This T cell receptor beta chain was documented in a study of Ad26.COV2.S vaccination and SARS-CoV-2 variants. TCRdb's copy holds only in-frame clones and misses some; the assay was immunoSEQ multiplex PCR. Of about 680,000 clones listed, around 92% are singletons. CDR1 and CDR2 (germline): KGHSH, LQKENI. V was cut by 3 bases and J by 0 bases, with 13 bases left in between. This CDR3 has 16 amino acids. Study findings and constraints: Compared with placebo recipients, vaccine recipients had higher spike-specific TCR breadth.

Treatment described: some 20 received Ad26.COV2.S at low or high dose, single or two shots; 5 received placebo; per-sample allocation not given. Sampling was done on day 63 after the first vaccine or placebo injection. Only one count was recorded for this clone. The antigen remains undetermined. The sequence was obtained from a person aged 18-60 years who received the Ad26.COV2.S COVID-19 vaccine or a placebo. The chain joins TRBV18 to TRBJ2-3; weak D call: TRBD1 (6 bases). The source was peripheral blood, collected in a trial of Ad26.COV2.S vaccine versus placebo. CDR3 coding DNA: TGTGCCAGCTCACCCTGGACAGCTTCTAGCACAGATACGCAGTATTTT. Its translation: CASSPWTASSTDTQYF.